The sequence of this TCR beta chain was determined in a study of CD8+ T cells in alopecia areata. Study context: Each day, treated patients took oral tofacitinib twice, at 5 to 10 mg per dose. The authors scored treated patients' severity by affected scalp percentage. Whole-study findings and limits: In scalp, tofacitinib significantly decreased clonality and expanded CD8+ clones among the top 100. Lesional tissue from the scalp (especially in alopecia totalis/universalis) showed higher clonality than normal scalp.

The treatment here: oral pan-JAK inhibitor, 5-10 mg twice daily. Turning to this clone: Its antigen is still unknown.

The authors extracted RNA and reverse transcribed it into cDNA as the sequencing template. Sequencing used immunoSEQ multiplex PCR; TCRdb keeps in-frame clones, though not all of them. The sample consists of roughly 120,000 clones, 50% to 75% of them appearing once. The length of the CDR3 is 15 residues. From germline, CDR1 is GTSNPN and CDR2 SVGIG (reference sequence). Germline trimming cut 3 bases from V and 7 bases from J; bases unmatched to any gene: 9. Sequencing used CD8+ T cells sorted from blood, obtained at week 4, from a patient treated with tofacitinib. The chain employs TRBV30 and TRBJ1-6; 7 bases align to TRBD1. This receptor was identified in a human donor with alopecia areata. The CDR3 nucleotides are TGTGCCTGGAGGGGATTTGTGGACAGGAATTCACCCCTCCACTTT. It encodes CAWRGFVDRNSPLHF.